Following are 32 T cell receptor beta chains from one sample sequenced in a study of OX40 agonist ivuxolimab in advanced cancers. Library preparation used the immunoSEQ multiplex PCR assay. This is the immuneACCESS table as TCRdb keeps it, with only in-frame sequences that have V and J called. A part of the clones is gone; compared with another copy, unresolved V genes explain less than half, and the rest is unexplained. Here the sample has about 89,000 clones; around nine tenths occur a single time. The top ten hold approximately 0.26% of the sample. The source material was CD4+ or CD8+ T cells sorted from blood, sampled in a trial of the OX40 agonist ivuxolimab. Receptors originate from an adult with an advanced solid tumor such as melanoma, head and neck, liver or kidney cancer.

The V and J genes are TRBV7-2 and TRBJ1-6; 7 bases agree with TRBD1. V shed 5 bases and J 5 bases; nucleotides not matched to a gene: 6. Looked up from germline, CDR1 is SGHTA and CDR2 is FQGNSA. The CDR3 covers 15 residues. This CDR3 reads CASSPTGTNNSPLHF. The CDR3 region has the DNA TGTGCCAGCAGCCCGACAGGGACAAATAATTCACCCCTCCACTTT.

This clone was seen once. This rearrangement joins TRBV19 to TRBJ2-7; tentatively, D is TRBD1 (5 bases). CDR1 is LNHDA and CDR2 is SQIVND in the germline V gene (reference sequence). This CDR3 comprises 14 residues. V lost 7 bases to trimming and J lost 2 bases, with 15 bases between them. The CDR3 sequence is CASKGSTAAYEQYF. CDR3 bases: TGTGCCAGTAAGGGTTCGACAGCAGCCTACGAGCAGTACTTC.

CDR3 in amino acids: CASSRGGAHNTEAFF. CDR3 nucleotide sequence: TGTGCCAGCTCCCGAGGAGGGGCACATAACACTGAAGCTTTCTTT. The chain uses TRBV2 and TRBJ1-1; D is possibly TRBD1 (5 bases). The V end lost 8 bases, the J end lost 2 bases, and 18 bases lay between the germline ends. The germline gives CDR1 SNHLY, CDR2 FYNNEI. This CDR3 spans 15 amino acids.

The CDR3 loop is CASSSGQNRGEAFF. CDR3 nucleotides: TGTGCCAGCAGCTCGGGACAGAATCGGGGGGAAGCTTTCTTT. The V and J genes are TRBV11-3 and TRBJ1-1, with 7 bases identical to TRBD1. This CDR3 is built from 14 residues. CDR1 is SGHNT and CDR2 is YENEEA in the germline V gene. Trimming cost V 4 bases and J 8 bases; bases outside gene matches: 10.

The rearrangement links TRBV13 to TRBJ1-2, with a tentative D call TRBD1 (6 bases). This CDR3 is 16 amino acids long. Germline V gene lookup returns CDR1 PRHDT and CDR2 FYEKMQ (reference sequence). V lost 6 bases, J lost 4 bases, and 21 bases lay in between. CDR3 sequence (DNA): TGTGCCAGCAGGCGCACTGCAGGGGAGGGGGTCTATGGCTACACCTTC. This translates into CASRRTAGEGVYGYTF.

CDR3 sequence (DNA): TGTGCCATCAGTGAGGGGACACATATCCAAGCAGAGACCCAGTACTTC. It encodes CAISEGTHIQAETQYF. The rearrangement joins TRBV10-3 to TRBJ2-5; TRBD1 might be the D (6 bases). The V end lost 2 bases, the J end lost 4 bases, and 17 bases lay between the germline ends. The germline V gene encodes CDR1 ENHRY and CDR2 SYGVKD. This CDR3 contains 16 residues.

DNA of the CDR3: TGTGCCAGCAGTGTAAACAGGGTCAGCACAGATACGCAGTATTTT. Translated, it gives CASSVNRVSTDTQYF. V gene TRBV2 combines with J gene TRBJ2-3, with D possibly being TRBD1 (6 bases). Germline loops: CDR1 SNHLY, CDR2 FYNNEI. Trimming removed 4 bases at V and 0 bases at J, with 11 bases between. CDR3 length: 15 amino acids. Variable domain in full (rest from reference TRBV2 and TRBJ2-3): EPEVTQTPSHQVTQMGQEVILRCVPISNHLYFYWYRQILGQKVEFLVSFYNNEISEKSEIFDDQFSVERPDGSNFTLKIRSTKLEDSAMYFCASSVNRVSTDTQYFGPGTRLTVL.

J is TRBJ1-4 and V is TRBV2; 7 positions agree with TRBD1. Per the germline V gene, CDR1 is SNHLY and CDR2 is FYNNEI. V shed 6 bases, J shed 7 bases, and the junction held 14 bases outside the gene matches. The CDR3 runs 16 residues. CDR3 bases: TGTGCCAGCAGGGTTACACAGGGGACGTTAGGTGAAAAACTGTTTTTT. It yields the protein CASRVTQGTLGEKLFF. The entire variable domain, with the rest obtained from reference TRBV2 and TRBJ1-4, is as follows: EPEVTQTPSHQVTQMGQEVILRCVPISNHLYFYWYRQILGQKVEFLVSFYNNEISEKSEIFDDQFSVERPDGSNFTLKIRSTKLEDSAMYFCASRVTQGTLGEKLFFGSGTQLSVL.

The chain carries TRBV27 and TRBJ1-1, with D tentatively TRBD1 (5 bases). The CDR3 length is 15 residues. The germline V gene has CDR1 MNHEY and CDR2 SMNVEV (reference sequence). Trimming cost V 2 bases and J 1 base, with 11 bases left between them. The CDR3 DNA reads as TGTGCCAGCAGTTTAGAGGGGCGCGAGAACACTGAAGCTTTCTTT. This encodes CASSLEGRENTEAFF.

The genes are TRBV7-2 and TRBJ2-5, with 8 nucleotides matching TRBD2. CDR1 and CDR2 from the germline V gene are SGHTA and FQGNSA. With 2 bases clipped from V and 4 bases from J, the junction kept 3 bases outside the gene matches. The CDR3 covers 14 residues. DNA for the CDR3: TGTGCCAGCAGCTTACAGCGGGGGCTAGAGACCCAGTACTTC. It yields the protein CASSLQRGLETQYF. The whole variable domain, remainder taken from reference TRBV7-2 and TRBJ2-5, is GAGVSQSPSNKVTEKGKDVELRCDPISGHTALYWYRQSLGQGLEFLIYFQGNSAPDKSGLPSDRFSAERTGGSVSTLTIQRTQQEDSAVYLCASSLQRGLETQYFGPGTRLLVL.

The chain combines TRBV10-3 with TRBJ1-1, with D maybe TRBD1 (5 bases). With 8 bases removed from V and 0 bases from J, the gap between germline ends came to 13 bases. CDR3 length: 14 residues. CDR1 ENHRY and CDR2 SYGVKD come from the germline V gene. The CDR3 spells CAIDSGGVNTEAFF. The CDR3 coding sequence is TGTGCCATCGATTCGGGGGGGGTGAACACTGAAGCTTTCTTT.

This clone has just one count. The gene calls are TRBV1 and TRBJ2-2; no DNA check was done on the table's D call, TRBD2. TRBV1 is described as a pseudogene. This CDR3 spans 20 amino acids. CDR3 protein: CTSSPGISGGRTTNTGELFF. The DNA of the CDR3 is TGCACCAGCAGCCCGGGGATTAGCGGGGGCCGAACTACGAACACCGGGGAGCTGTTTTTT.

CDR3 DNA: TGCGCCAGCAGCAAGGACAGGGTCGGGGCCGGGGAGCTGTTTTTT. It specifies CASSKDRVGAGELFF. V gene TRBV5-1 combines with J gene TRBJ2-2; 8 bases align to TRBD1. Germline trimming cut 4 bases from V and 6 bases from J; bases unmatched to any gene: 8. The length of the CDR3 is 15 residues. Germline CDR1 SGHRS, CDR2 YFSETQ.

For the CDR3, the DNA is TGTGCCAGCAGCTTAGGAGGGACAGGGGCCACTGAAGCTTTCTTT. Protein sequence: CASSLGGTGATEAFF. The V gene is TRBV13, the J gene TRBJ1-1; 10 nucleotides match TRBD1. CDR1 and CDR2 from the germline V gene are PRHDT and FYEKMQ (reference sequence). Trimming at V came to 0 bases and at J to 4 bases, leaving 2 bases not matched to a gene. CDR3 length equals 15 residues.

V usage is TRBV19 and J usage is TRBJ1-1; TRBD1 aligns across 7 bases. The ends lost 6 bases at V and 2 bases at J; junction bases unmatched: 3. The germline CDR1 and CDR2 sequences are LNHDA and SQIVND (reference sequence). The CDR3 loop spans 13 amino acids. CDR3 sequence: CASRGDRNTEAFF. The CDR3 DNA sequence: TGTGCCAGTAGGGGGGACAGAAACACTGAAGCTTTCTTT.

The chain is built from TRBV5-1 and TRBJ1-6; tentatively, D is TRBD1 (5 bases). The length of the CDR3 is 14 residues. Germline CDR1 SGHRS, CDR2 YFSETQ. V lost 4 bases and J lost 9, with 14 bases in between. CDR3 loop: CASSAEGSGSPLHF. The CDR3 coding sequence is TGCGCCAGCAGCGCGGAGGGGTCGGGTTCACCCCTCCACTTT.

V usage is TRBV14 and J usage is TRBJ1-6; unclear D gene. CDR1 and CDR2 (germline): SGHDN, FVKESK. The CDR3 contains 14 residues. Between the trimmed V and J ends, which lost 3 bases and 7 bases, there was a span of 10 bases. Here the CDR3 reads CASSQRLGNSPLHF. In nucleotides, the CDR3 is TGTGCCAGCAGCCAGAGGCTGGGAAATTCACCCCTCCACTTT.

The chain recombines TRBV6-5 with TRBJ1-1, with D tentatively TRBD1 (5 bases). This CDR3 region has 14 residues. Germline loops: CDR1 MNHEY, CDR2 SVGAGI. The V end lost 2 bases, the J end lost 5 bases, and 12 bases lay between the germline ends. The CDR3 sequence: CASSYGGGATEAFF. CDR3 in DNA: TGTGCCAGCAGTTACGGCGGAGGGGCTACTGAAGCTTTCTTT.

The rearrangement uses TRBV6-5 and TRBJ1-2; a possible D gene is TRBD1 (6 bases). The CDR3 is 14 residues long. The germline V gene has CDR1 MNHEY and CDR2 SVGAGI. V lost 6 bases to trimming and J lost 5 bases, with 16 bases between them. The chain's CDR3 is CASSLDSQGYGYTF. The CDR3 DNA reads as TGTGCCAGCAGCCTGGACAGTCAGGGATATGGCTACACCTTC.

J is TRBJ2-2 and V is TRBV7-2, with TRBD2 as a possible D gene (6 bases). The CDR3 extends over 14 amino acids. Germline assignment: CDR1 SGHTA and CDR2 FQGNSA. Trimming stripped 5 bases from V and 5 bases from J, with 12 bases between. The CDR3 coding sequence is TGTGCCAGCAGCGAGCTAGGAGGGACCGGGGAGCTGTTTTTT. Residues: CASSELGGTGELFF.

The J gene is TRBJ1-4, the V gene TRBV6-6; D gene uncertain. Germline V CDR1 and CDR2: MNHNY, SVGAGI (reference sequence). CDR3 length: 13 residues. V lost 6 bases, J lost 7 bases, and 12 bases lay in between. The CDR3 reads CASSPHSAEKLFF. The DNA for the CDR3 is TGTGCCAGCAGCCCGCACTCGGCTGAAAAACTGTTTTTT.

Notes on this clone: Other DNA variants within this sample encode the same CDR3. The genes are TRBV5-1 and TRBJ2-5; 11 nucleotides agree with TRBD2. This CDR3 region has 15 residues. With 4 bases clipped from V and 2 bases from J, the junction kept 4 bases outside the gene matches. Germline lookup yields CDR1 SGHRS and CDR2 YFSETQ. The DNA of the CDR3 is TGCGCCAGCAGCCGAGGGACTAGCGGACAAGAGACCCAGTACTTC. Translated, it gives CASSRGTSGQETQYF.

The chain employs TRBV18 and TRBJ1-2; 8 nucleotides agree with TRBD1. Trimming cost V 1 base and J 2 bases; bases outside gene matches: 18. CDR3 length equals 20 residues. Germline V gene sequence: CDR1 KGHSH, CDR2 LQKENI. CDR3 residues: CASSPLGWGQVERTNYGYTF. CDR3 nucleotides: TGTGCCAGCTCACCACTGGGGTGGGGACAGGTGGAACGAACCAACTATGGCTACACCTTC.

The chain carries TRBV2 and TRBJ2-2; 9 positions match TRBD1. With V trimmed by 6 bases and J by 1 base, 3 bases remained unmatched. Germline assignment: CDR1 SNHLY and CDR2 FYNNEI. The CDR3 is 15 residues long. CDR3 protein: CASRLDRGNTGELFF. The CDR3 coding sequence is TGTGCCAGCAGGCTGGACAGGGGGAACACCGGGGAGCTGTTTTTT.

The V gene is TRBV6-5, the J gene TRBJ2-3; no firm D call. The CDR3 has 13 residues. V was trimmed by 2 bases and J by 5 bases, leaving 8 bases between them. The V gene's germline CDR1 is MNHEY and CDR2 SVGAGI. CDR3 in DNA: TGTGCCAGCAGTTACAGAATGGGAGATACGCAGTATTTT. Translated: CASSYRMGDTQYF.

V is TRBV19 and J is TRBJ2-1, with 7 bases lining up with TRBD2. The CDR3 has 14 amino acids. Trimming at V came to 10 bases and at J to 3 bases, leaving 9 bases not matched to a gene. Germline V gives CDR1 LNHDA, CDR2 SQIVND (reference sequence). Here the CDR3 DNA reads TGTGCCATTGGGGGAGGGGTCGGCTACAATGAGCAGTTCTTC. Its protein is CAIGGGVGYNEQFF.

The V gene is TRBV30, the J gene TRBJ1-2, with 8 nucleotides matching TRBD1. CDR3 length equals 14 residues. CDR1 is GTSNPN and CDR2 is SVGIG in the germline V gene (reference sequence). V shed 0 bases, J shed 3 bases, and the junction held 3 bases outside the gene matches. CDR3 DNA: TGTGCCTGGAGTGTCCAGGGGGCACACTATGGCTACACCTTC. It specifies CAWSVQGAHYGYTF.

J is TRBJ1-3 and V is TRBV5-6, with D perhaps TRBD1 (5 bases). The V end was cut by 3 bases, the J end by 0 bases, with 13 bases between. CDR1 is SGHDT and CDR2 is YYEEEE in the germline V gene. This CDR3 has 16 amino acids. DNA of the CDR3: TGTGCCAGCAGCTGGGGGACGCAGAGCTCTGGAAACACCATATATTTT. It yields the protein CASSWGTQSSGNTIYF.

The chain combines TRBV7-2 with TRBJ1-1; D possibly corresponds to TRBD1 (6 bases). The germline V and J ends were trimmed by 6 bases and 3 bases, with 17 bases remaining between them. CDR1 is SGHTA, CDR2 FQGNSA, per germline. The length of the CDR3 is 15 residues. The CDR3 DNA reads TGTGCCAGCAGACCACCGACAGGAACCTACACTGAAGCTTTCTTT. Residues: CASRPPTGTYTEAFF.

The genes are TRBV6-5 and TRBJ1-3, with D unresolved. Between the trimmed V and J ends, which lost 4 bases and 0 bases, there was a span of 7 bases. Germline V gives CDR1 MNHEY, CDR2 SVGAGI. This CDR3 comprises 14 residues. CDR3 bases: TGTGCCAGCAGTTTCCGGGACTCTGGAAACACCATATATTTT. It specifies CASSFRDSGNTIYF.

The chain links TRBV19 to TRBJ1-2; perhaps TRBD1 as D (6 bases). V lost 4 bases and J 2 bases, leaving 17 bases between the germline ends. Germline V gene sequence: CDR1 LNHDA, CDR2 SQIVND (reference sequence). The CDR3 length is 16 residues. DNA of the CDR3: TGTGCCAGTAGTACACGGACGATAGGACAGAACTATGGCTACACCTTC. Its translation: CASSTRTIGQNYGYTF.

The chain carries TRBV5-7 and TRBJ2-1, with 8 bases identical to TRBD1. TRBV5-7 is reported as an ORF; its role is uncertain. The CDR3 totals 15 residues. V shed 4 bases and J 9 bases; nucleotides not matched to a gene: 12. CDR3 sequence: CASSLTGVPTGEQFF. The CDR3 DNA reads as TGTGCCAGCAGCCTGACAGGGGTCCCTACCGGTGAGCAGTTCTTC.